The 27 T cell receptor beta chains presented below share a single source sample, sequenced in a study of cytomegalovirus exposure and HLA in healthy donors. PCR was performed using 60 Vbeta and 13 Jbeta primers. The data were produced by immunoSEQ multiplex PCR, yet TCRdb's version contains in-frame clones alone and is incomplete. The repertoire holds over 150,000 clones, around 64% seen once, with 2.8% in the top ten. The sample was PBMCs. The receptors were gathered from a woman between 25 and 40 years old in good health and CMV-seronegative.

This sequence joins TRBV5-6 and TRBJ1-6; D uncertain. V was pared by 4 bases and J by 5 bases, with 10 bases between. CDR3 length: 14 amino acids. CDR1 and CDR2 from the germline V gene are SGHDT and YYEEEE. The CDR3 sequence: CASSPGVHNSPLHF. The CDR3 region has the DNA TGTGCCAGCAGCCCCGGAGTGCATAATTCACCCCTCCACTTT.

The chain combines TRBV28 with TRBJ2-7; D may be TRBD1 (6 bases). V was pared by 3 bases and J by 2 bases, with 11 bases between. The CDR3 loop spans 14 amino acids. Germline V gene lookup returns CDR1 MDHEN and CDR2 SYDVKM. CDR3 sequence reads: CASSFETGPYEQYF. The DNA for the CDR3 is TGTGCCAGCAGTTTCGAGACAGGTCCCTACGAGCAGTACTTC.

This clone was counted a single time. At one of its ends the junction is not consistent with the germline gene, which may arise from a read error. CDR3 DNA: TGCAGTGCCCAAGGGGGGGCGAGGTCGCACTTC. It is translated as CSAQGGARSHF. The chain recombines TRBV20-1 with TRBJ2-5, with D possibly matching TRBD2 (7 bases). Germline V CDR1 and CDR2: DFQATT, SNEGSKA (reference sequence). This CDR3 comprises 11 residues.

The CDR3 is CSVPKTSGRTGELFF. CDR3 sequence (DNA): TGCAGCGTCCCAAAGACTAGCGGTCGTACCGGGGAGCTGTTTTTT. The V call is TRBV29-1, the J call TRBJ2-2, with TRBD2 matching 9 bases. CDR3 length: 15 residues. With V trimmed by 6 bases and J by 5 bases, 10 bases remained unmatched. Germline lookup yields CDR1 SQVTM and CDR2 ANQGSEA.

V is TRBV28 and J is TRBJ2-5; weak D call: TRBD2 (5 bases). Trimming took 1 base from V and 1 from J, leaving 13 bases between them. Germline lookup yields CDR1 MDHEN and CDR2 SYDVKM. This CDR3 has 16 residues. CDR3 amino acids: CASSLSGGPIQETQYF. The CDR3 coding sequence is TGTGCCAGCAGTTTATCAGGCGGGCCGATCCAAGAGACCCAGTACTTC.

The gene calls are TRBV30 and TRBJ2-2, with 11 bases lining up with TRBD2. Germline loops: CDR1 GTSNPN, CDR2 SVGIG (reference sequence). Trimming removed 1 base from V and 8 bases from J; junction bases left unmatched: 6. The CDR3 is made up of 15 amino acids. The CDR3 is CAWSGSGGAPGELFF. The CDR3 nucleotides are TGTGCCTGGAGTGGTAGCGGGGGGGCGCCTGGGGAGCTGTTTTTT. Drawing the rest from reference TRBV30 and TRBJ2-2, the complete variable domain is SQTIHQWPATLVQPVGSPLSLECTVEGTSNPNLYWYRQAAGRGLQLLFYSVGIGQISSEVPQNLSASRPQDRQFILSSKKLLLSDSGFYLCAWSGSGGAPGELFFGEGSRLTVL.

This rearrangement joins TRBV7-9 to TRBJ2-2, with a weak D call TRBD1 (6 bases). Trimming took 8 bases from V and 7 from J, leaving 17 bases between them. This CDR3 has 14 amino acids. Germline assignment: CDR1 SEHNR and CDR2 FQNEAQ (reference sequence). The chain's CDR3 is CASRTALDVGELFF. In DNA form, the CDR3 reads TGTGCCAGCCGGACAGCCCTAGATGTCGGGGAGCTGTTTTTT. Full variable domain (rest looked up from reference TRBV7-9 and TRBJ2-2): DTGVSQNPRHKITKRGQNVTFRCDPISEHNRLYWYRQTLGQGPEFLTYFQNEAQLEKSRLLSDRFSAERPKGSFSTLEIQRTEQGDSAMYLCASRTALDVGELFFGEGSRLTVL.

This clone was counted only a few times. The chain has TRBV14 and TRBJ1-5, with D perhaps TRBD1 (5 bases). V lost 1 base and J lost 3, with 10 bases in between. The CDR3 is 15 residues long. Germline V gene data show CDR1 as SGHDN and CDR2 as FVKESK. The CDR3 coding sequence is TGTGCCAGCAGCCAAGGCGGGACGGACAATCAGCCCCAGCATTTT. Translated: CASSQGGTDNQPQHF.

This clone was observed a few times. The chain employs TRBV27 and TRBJ2-1; 9 positions match TRBD2. Per the germline V gene, CDR1 is MNHEY and CDR2 is SMNVEV (reference sequence). V shed 3 bases, J shed 10 bases, and the junction held 7 bases outside the gene matches. The CDR3 has 14 amino acids. CDR3 residues: CASSFSGRGVEQFF. DNA of the CDR3: TGTGCCAGCAGTTTTAGCGGGAGAGGAGTGGAGCAGTTCTTC.

The chain uses TRBV6-6 and TRBJ1-2, with D maybe TRBD1 (6 bases). Germline assignment: CDR1 MNHNY and CDR2 SVGAGI (reference sequence). V was cut by 7 bases and J by 7 bases, with 22 bases left in between. The CDR3 is made up of 15 amino acids. The CDR3 DNA reads TGTGCCAGCACCCAGACGACAGGCCTAGATGTTGGCTACACCTTC. Protein: CASTQTTGLDVGYTF.

This clone has a handful of counts. The genes are TRBV5-6 and TRBJ2-2, with D possibly TRBD2 on 6 matching bases. Per the germline V gene, CDR1 is SGHDT and CDR2 is YYEEEE. Trimming took off 4 bases at V and 2 bases at J, with 12 bases between the two ends. The CDR3 covers 15 residues. The CDR3: CASSRGGLNTGELFF. As DNA, the CDR3 is TGTGCCAGCAGCCGAGGAGGGTTAAACACCGGGGAGCTGTTTTTT. Using reference TRBV5-6 and TRBJ2-2 for the parts outside the CDR3, the full variable domain is DAGVTQSPTHLIKTRGQQVTLRCSPKSGHDTVSWYQQALGQGPQFIFQYYEEEERQRGNFPDRFSGHQFPNYSSELNVNALLLGDSALYLCASSRGGLNTGELFFGEGSRLTVL.

The rearrangement links TRBV14 to TRBJ2-2; 12 bases agree with TRBD2. The V gene end was trimmed by 4 bases and the J gene end by 2 bases; junction bases not matched to a gene: 5. Germline CDR1 and CDR2: SGHDN and FVKESK. The CDR3 totals 17 residues. The CDR3 coding sequence is TGTGCCAGCAGCCTAGGACTAGCGGGACTTAACACCGGGGAGCTGTTTTTT. Encoded protein: CASSLGLAGLNTGELFF.

The sample holds a few counts of this clone. The chain uses TRBV5-1 and TRBJ2-2; 7 bases fit TRBD2. With 3 bases clipped from V and 8 bases from J, the junction kept 7 bases outside the gene matches. This CDR3 has 14 amino acids. Germline-derived CDR1 and CDR2 are SGHRS and YFSETQ. This CDR3 is CASSSRLASGELFF. The CDR3 DNA reads as TGCGCCAGCAGCTCCCGACTAGCCTCGGGGGAGCTGTTTTTT.

This clone was seen a handful of times. The rearrangement joins TRBV30 to TRBJ1-3; possibly TRBD1 for D (5 bases). Trimming shortened V by 3 bases and J by 2 bases, and 11 bases separated the two germline ends. CDR1 GTSNPN and CDR2 SVGIG come from the germline V gene (reference sequence). The CDR3 runs 14 residues. CDR3 sequence (DNA): TGTGCCTGGAGCCAGGGACTCGCTGGAAACACCATATATTTT. Translating gives CAWSQGLAGNTIYF.

This clone was observed a single time. Other DNA sequences in this specimen translate into the identical CDR3. The rearrangement uses TRBV29-1 and TRBJ1-4; 7 nucleotides line up with TRBD1. The germline CDR1 and CDR2 sequences are SQVTM and ANQGSEA. V lost 4 bases and J lost 7; bases outside the gene matches: 3. This CDR3 has 12 residues. The CDR3: CSVGQGGEKLFF. CDR3 sequence (DNA): TGCAGCGTTGGACAGGGAGGTGAAAAACTGTTTTTT.

This clone has just one count. The chain uses TRBV28 and TRBJ2-1, with D perhaps matching TRBD2 (6 bases). Trimming left V 1 base short and J 4 bases short, with 11 bases between. This CDR3 spans 15 amino acids. Germline lookup yields CDR1 MDHEN and CDR2 SYDVKM. This CDR3 reads CASSLYAGGYNEQFF. CDR3 in DNA: TGTGCCAGCAGTTTATACGCTGGGGGGTACAATGAGCAGTTCTTC.

CDR3 loop: CASSLTTSGAGELFF. CDR3 bases: TGCGCCAGCAGCTTGACTACTAGTGGGGCCGGGGAGCTGTTTTTT. The rearrangement joins TRBV5-1 to TRBJ2-2; D might be TRBD2 (5 bases). In germline, CDR1 is SGHRS, CDR2 YFSETQ. This CDR3 region has 15 residues. V dropped 1 base and J dropped 6 bases, with 13 bases sitting between them.

The genes are TRBV9 and TRBJ2-5; tentative D call: TRBD2 (6 bases). Looked up from germline, CDR1 is SGDLS and CDR2 is YYNGEE. The CDR3 has 13 amino acids. The V gene lost 0 bases and the J gene lost 4 bases, with 7 bases spanning the gap. The CDR3 region has the DNA TGTGCCAGCAGCGTAGTGGGGGGAGAGACCCAGTACTTC. Protein: CASSVVGGETQYF.

This clone was seen only a few times. V gene TRBV2 combines with J gene TRBJ1-1; possible D gene TRBD1, 5 bases. The ends were cut back, 5 bases at V and 0 bases at J, with 13 bases in the middle. The CDR3 is 15 amino acids. Germline CDR1 and CDR2: SNHLY and FYNNEI. Written as DNA, the CDR3 is TGTGCCAGCAGTATAGACAGACCCATGAACACTGAAGCTTTCTTT. Translating it yields CASSIDRPMNTEAFF. The complete variable domain, with remaining parts taken from reference TRBV2 and TRBJ1-1, reads EPEVTQTPSHQVTQMGQEVILRCVPISNHLYFYWYRQILGQKVEFLVSFYNNEISEKSEIFDDQFSVERPDGSNFTLKIRSTKLEDSAMYFCASSIDRPMNTEAFFGQGTRLTVV.

V and J are TRBV30 and TRBJ2-3; the D is unclear. This CDR3 comprises 14 residues. Germline CDR1 GTSNPN, CDR2 SVGIG (reference sequence). The V end was cut by 0 bases, the J end by 6 bases, with 13 bases between. The CDR3 here is CAWSVGVDWDTQYF. CDR3 DNA: TGTGCCTGGAGTGTAGGAGTGGATTGGGATACGCAGTATTTT.

The chain employs TRBV27 and TRBJ2-5; tentatively, D is TRBD2 (6 bases). CDR1 is MNHEY, CDR2 SMNVEV, per germline (reference sequence). V lost 0 bases to trimming and J lost 12 bases, with 8 bases between them. The CDR3 has 11 residues. For the CDR3, the DNA is TGTGCCAGCAGTTTATCCGGGACTGAGTACTTC. Translated, it gives CASSLSGTEYF.

CDR3 coding DNA: TGCAGCGTTTCGGACACTCAGAATTCACCCCTCCACTTT. Its protein product is CSVSDTQNSPLHF. The genes are TRBV29-1 and TRBJ1-6; D might be TRBD1 (5 bases). The CDR3 has 13 residues. Trimming pared 5 bases from V and 7 bases from J, leaving 12 bases between. Per germline, CDR1 SQVTM and CDR2 ANQGSEA. Full variable domain (outside the CDR3, taken from reference TRBV29-1 and TRBJ1-6): SAVISQKPSRDICQRGTSLTIQCQVDSQVTMMFWYRQQPGQSLTLIATANQGSEATYESGFVIDKFPISRPNLTFSTLTVSNMSPEDSSIYLCSVSDTQNSPLHFGNGTRLTVT.

The chain recombines TRBV11-2 with TRBJ2-7; the D gene is possibly TRBD1 (6 bases). CDR1 is SGHAT and CDR2 is FQNNGV in the germline V gene. The CDR3 spans 13 residues. The V and J ends lost 5 bases and 3 bases respectively, with 11 bases between them. DNA of the CDR3: TGTGCCAGCAGCAGACAGGTGAACTACGAGCAGTACTTC. Protein sequence: CASSRQVNYEQYF. Supplemented by reference TRBV11-2 and TRBJ2-7, the full variable domain reads EAGVAQSPRYKIIEKRQSVAFWCNPISGHATLYWYQQILGQGPKLLIQFQNNGVVDDSQLPKDRFSAERLKGVDSTLKIQPAKLEDSAVYLCASSRQVNYEQYFGPGTRLTVT.

The rearrangement joins TRBV28 to TRBJ2-3; 13 bases are a match to TRBD2. Germline V lookup: CDR1 MDHEN, CDR2 SYDVKM. Trimming removed 4 bases from V and 5 bases from J; junction bases left unmatched: 3. The CDR3 is 15 amino acids. CDR3 amino acids: CASSSGTSGEDTQYF. CDR3 nucleotides: TGTGCCAGCAGTTCCGGGACTAGCGGGGAAGATACGCAGTATTTT.

The table lists this clone with a few counts. Compared with germline, one end of the junction differs, possibly owing to a read error. This rearrangement joins TRBV7-9 to TRBJ2-1; no firm D call. The CDR3 runs 12 residues. The germline CDR1 and CDR2 sequences are SEHNR and FQNEAQ (reference sequence). The CDR3 bases are TGTGCCAGCAGCTTAGCGCTAAACCCCGCGATCTTC. This translates into CASSLALNPAIF.

The gene calls are TRBV6-5 and TRBJ2-2; D remains unclear. Germline V gene lookup returns CDR1 MNHEY and CDR2 SVGAGI. Trimming left V 2 bases short and J 1 base short, with 8 bases between. The CDR3 covers 15 residues. The CDR3 spells CASSYASGNTGELFF. The CDR3 DNA is TGTGCCAGCAGTTACGCTTCAGGGAACACCGGGGAGCTGTTTTTT.

This sequence joins TRBV19 and TRBJ2-2; D is possibly TRBD2 (6 bases). Germline V CDR1 and CDR2: LNHDA, SQIVND (reference sequence). The CDR3 length is 13 residues. The ends were cut back, 5 bases at V and 6 bases at J, with 10 bases in the middle. CDR3 region: CASSPREPGELFF. For the CDR3, the DNA is TGTGCCAGTAGTCCACGGGAGCCCGGGGAGCTGTTTTTT. Filled out from reference TRBV19 and TRBJ2-2, the complete variable domain reads DGGITQSPKYLFRKEGQNVTLSCEQNLNHDAMYWYRQDPGQGLRLIYYSQIVNDFQKGDIAEGYSVSREKKESFPLTVTSAQKNPTAFYLCASSPREPGELFFGEGSRLTVL.